This is a list of T cell receptor beta chains from one sample in a study of blood T cells in healthy people across ages. TCRdb passed the 5' RACE reads through MiXCR, listing each CDR3 protein once. The data show some 1.5 million distinct CDR3 sequences, with 28% seen just once and over 7% held by the top ten. Sequenced material: blood. The receptors were sampled from a woman between 25 and 40 years old in good health. CDR3s include the opening cysteine and the closing phenylalanine or tryptophan. The D gene is left open where the match is weak. The size entry is marked missing in some rows and otherwise reads once, few, many or a size class.

TRBJ1-6,TRBV24-1,few,-,CATSAGNNSPLHF,TGTGCCACCAGTGCTGGTAACAATTCACCCCTCCACTTT
TRBJ1-2,TRBV19,-,-,CASILTATNYGYTF,TGTGCCAGTATCCTGACAGCGACGAACTATGGCTACACCTTC
TRBJ2-5,TRBV4-1,-,-,CASSPGPFRLQETQYF,TGCGCCAGCAGCCCCGGTCCGTTCCGTTTGCAAGAGACCCAGTACTTC
TRBJ2-2,TRBV7-9,-,TRBD1,CASSHVDRAHTGELFF,TGTGCCAGCAGCCACGTGGACAGGGCCCACACCGGGGAGCTGTTTTTT
TRBJ1-4,TRBV20-1,-,-,CSARQGSNEEKLFF,TGCAGTGCTAGGCAGGGGTCCAATGAGGAAAAACTGTTTTTT
TRBJ2-7,TRBV6-5,many,-,CASSAAFIYEQYF,TGTGCCAGCAGTGCCGCGTTCATATACGAGCAGTACTTC
TRBJ1-1,TRBV29-1,few,-,CSALAATEAFF,TGCAGCGCCTTGGCGGCCACTGAAGCTTTCTTT
TRBJ2-7,TRBV28,-,-,CASTLGRRGYEQYF,TGTGCCAGCACCTTAGGGAGGAGGGGCTACGAGCAGTACTTC
TRBJ1-5,TRBV7-9,-,-,CASNPISGDNQPQHF,TGTGCCAGCAACCCGATCTCGGGGGACAATCAGCCCCAGCATTTT
TRBJ2-1,TRBV7-6,-,-,CASSSEGWGSRNEQFF,TGTGCCAGCAGCTCAGAGGGTTGGGGGAGTAGGAATGAGCAGTTCTTC
TRBJ2-7,TRBV28,-,TRBD1,CASSSPWTGGYEQYF,TGTGCCAGCAGCTCGCCTTGGACAGGGGGCTACGAGCAGTACTTC
TRBJ2-5,TRBV9,few,-,CASSVGISEETQYF,TGTGCCAGCAGCGTAGGAATTAGCGAAGAGACCCAGTACTTC
TRBJ2-1,TRBV5-5,-,TRBD2,CASSYLAGDINEQFF,TGTGCCAGCAGCTACCTAGCGGGAGATATAAATGAGCAGTTCTTC
TRBJ2-3,TRBV6-5,-,-,CASSPGAWAGTDTQYF,TGTGCCAGCAGTCCCGGGGCGTGGGCCGGCACAGATACGCAGTATTTT
TRBJ1-1,TRBV5-1,-,-,CASSPGTAGAFF,TGCGCCAGCAGCCCCGGGACTGCGGGAGCTTTCTTT
TRBJ1-1,TRBV2,few,-,CASSEMLGNTEAFF,TGTGCCAGCAGTGAAATGCTGGGTAACACTGAAGCTTTCTTT
TRBJ2-7,TRBV7-2,few,-,CASSLGGADIYEQYF,TGTGCCAGCAGCTTAGGGGGGGCTGACATATACGAGCAGTACTTC
TRBJ2-1,TRBV24-1,many,TRBD2,CATSDTTSGRDNEQFF,TGTGCCACCAGTGACACTACTAGCGGGAGAGACAATGAGCAGTTCTTC
TRBJ2-1,TRBV20-1,-,TRBD1,CSAGNPGQSYNEQFF,TGCAGTGCTGGGAATCCGGGACAGTCCTACAATGAGCAGTTCTTC
TRBJ2-1,TRBV2,-,TRBD2,CASSRLGTAGGQFF,TGTGCCAGCAGCCGACTAGGGACAGCGGGGGGCCAGTTCTTC
TRBJ2-5,TRBV18,few,-,CASSPSTDQETQYF,TGTGCCAGCTCACCGTCAACAGACCAAGAGACCCAGTACTTC
TRBJ2-6,TRBV12-3/TRBV12-4,many,-,CASSLKWGFSSGANVLTF,TGTGCCAGCAGTTTAAAGTGGGGCTTCTCCTCTGGGGCCAACGTCCTGACTTTC
TRBJ2-4,TRBV7-8,many,-,CASSLALSGNIQYF,TGTGCCAGCAGCTTAGCGCTAAGCGGAAACATTCAGTACTTC
TRBJ2-7,TRBV7-9,many,-,CASSFRDFGSYEQYF,TGTGCCAGCAGCTTCCGGGACTTCGGCTCCTACGAGCAGTACTTC
TRBJ2-7,TRBV4-1,few,-,CASSQVGDSTYEQYF,TGCGCCAGCAGCCAAGTGGGGGACTCAACCTACGAGCAGTACTTC
TRBJ1-1,TRBV4-1,once,-,CASSQGTIRNTEAFF,TGCGCCAGCAGCCAAGGGACTATTCGAAACACTGAAGCTTTCTTT
TRBJ2-5,TRBV7-2,-,-,CASSLAKASWGQYF,TGTGCCAGCAGCTTAGCTAAGGCTAGCTGGGGGCAGTACTTC
TRBJ2-5,TRBV5-6,-,-,CASRELAVPQETQYF,TGTGCCAGCAGAGAACTAGCCGTCCCCCAAGAGACCCAGTACTTC
TRBJ2-7,TRBV6-5,many,TRBD1,CASRATGGSYEQYF,TGTGCCAGCAGGGCGACAGGGGGCAGCTACGAGCAGTACTTC
TRBJ2-1,TRBV2,-,-,CASSVERSYNEQFF,TGTGCCAGCAGTGTTGAGCGGTCCTACAATGAGCAGTTCTTC
TRBJ2-4,TRBV5-1,few,TRBD1,CAISSSPADRGAKNIQYF,TGCGCCATCAGCTCGTCCCCGGCCGACAGGGGGGCCAAAAACATTCAGTACTTC
TRBJ2-3,TRBV20-1,few,-,CSARLPSGGVTDTQYF,TGCAGTGCCCGTCTCCCTTCGGGGGGCGTAACGGATACGCAGTATTTT
TRBJ2-7,TRBV27,many,-,CASSLSSRLYEQYF,TGTGCCAGCAGTTTATCCTCCAGGCTCTACGAGCAGTACTTC
TRBJ2-2,TRBV12-3/TRBV12-4,few,TRBD2,CASSFVAGGSGELFF,TGTGCCAGCAGTTTTGTAGCGGGGGGGTCCGGGGAGCTGTTTTTT
TRBJ2-7,TRBV10-2,few,TRBD2,CASGPTSGSYEQYF,TGCGCCAGCGGCCCTACTAGCGGGAGCTACGAGCAGTACTTC
TRBJ1-5,TRBV20-1,-,-,CSASGSGNQPQHF,TGCAGTGCTAGTGGTAGCGGCAATCAGCCCCAGCATTTT
TRBJ1-2,TRBV6-1,few,-,CASSASPNYGYTF,TGTGCCAGCAGCGCGTCCCCTAACTATGGCTACACCTTC
TRBJ2-7,TRBV7-9,-,-,CASSLVSGDLSYEQYF,TGTGCCAGCAGCTTAGTATCTGGGGACCTTTCCTACGAGCAGTACTTC
TRBJ2-1,TRBV3-1,-,-,CASSLRDQRGSEQFF,TGTGCCAGCAGCTTACGGGACCAGAGGGGAAGTGAGCAGTTCTTC
TRBJ2-3,TRBV6-1,-,-,CARTLPSGHTDTQYF,TGTGCCAGGACCCTCCCGAGCGGGCACACAGATACGCAGTATTTT
TRBJ2-7,TRBV28,many,TRBD1,CASSLWAGGLYEQYF,TGTGCCAGCAGTTTATGGGCAGGGGGATTGTACGAGCAGTACTTC
TRBJ2-3,TRBV20-1,many,-,CSARKGPIGGTDTQYF,TGCAGTGCTAGGAAAGGCCCGATAGGAGGCACAGATACGCAGTATTTT
TRBJ2-5,TRBV6-5,few,TRBD2,CASSYSLAGVIRETQYF,TGTGCCAGCAGTTACTCACTAGCGGGGGTAATTCGGGAGACCCAGTACTTC
TRBJ2-7,TRBV27,few,TRBD1,CASSRRPGQGPYEQYF,TGTGCCAGCAGCCGCCGTCCGGGACAGGGACCCTACGAGCAGTACTTC
TRBJ1-5,TRBV16,-,-,CASSASVDQPQHF,TGTGCCAGCAGCGCGTCGGTCGATCAGCCCCAGCATTTT
TRBJ2-7,TRBV5-1,-,-,CASSLASNLYNEQYF,TGCGCCAGCAGCTTGGCAAGCAACCTCTACAATGAGCAGTACTTC
TRBJ2-3,TRBV5-6,few,-,CASSLAGVYTQYF,TGTGCCAGCAGCTTGGCAGGCGTTTATACGCAGTATTTT
TRBJ1-1,TRBV29-1,-,-,CSVGSREGTEAFF,TGCAGCGTTGGATCTAGGGAAGGAACTGAAGCTTTCTTT
TRBJ1-5,TRBV2,few,-,CASSQDSGNQPQHF,TGTGCCAGCAGTCAGGATAGCGGCAATCAGCCCCAGCATTTT
TRBJ2-7,TRBV2,many,TRBD1,CASRRTGDEQYF,TGTGCCAGCAGAAGGACAGGGGACGAGCAGTACTTC
TRBJ2-1,TRBV9,-,-,CASGVTSGLSLHNEQFF,TGTGCCAGCGGCGTAACATCGGGGCTTAGCCTTCACAATGAGCAGTTCTTC
TRBJ1-2,TRBV20-1,many,-,CSAGSKDNNYGYTF,TGCAGTGCTGGTTCGAAAGACAATAACTATGGCTACACCTTC
TRBJ2-3,TRBV20-1,-,TRBD1,CSAQEQGGTDTQYF,TGCAGTGCTCAAGAGCAGGGGGGCACAGATACGCAGTATTTT
TRBJ1-4,TRBV4-2,few,TRBD1,CASSQEGQGEKLFF,TGTGCCAGCAGCCAAGAGGGACAGGGTGAAAAACTGTTTTTT
TRBJ2-1,TRBV14,-,TRBD1,CASSQGDSDNEQFF,TGTGCCAGCAGCCAAGGGGACAGCGACAATGAGCAGTTCTTC
TRBJ2-1,TRBV5-6,few,TRBD2,CASRTSGGPLEQFF,TGTGCCAGCAGGACTAGCGGGGGACCCCTTGAGCAGTTCTTC
TRBJ1-5,TRBV5-1,many,-,CASSLEGGRNQPQHF,TGCGCCAGCAGCTTGGAAGGGGGTCGCAATCAGCCCCAGCATTTT
TRBJ2-5,TRBV12-3/TRBV12-4,-,-,CASSTRGTEETQYF,TGTGCCAGCAGTACCCGGGGGACGGAAGAGACCCAGTACTTC
TRBJ1-1,TRBV6-2/TRBV6-3,few,TRBD1,CASGTGGFEAFF,TGTGCCAGCGGGACAGGGGGTTTTGAAGCTTTCTTT